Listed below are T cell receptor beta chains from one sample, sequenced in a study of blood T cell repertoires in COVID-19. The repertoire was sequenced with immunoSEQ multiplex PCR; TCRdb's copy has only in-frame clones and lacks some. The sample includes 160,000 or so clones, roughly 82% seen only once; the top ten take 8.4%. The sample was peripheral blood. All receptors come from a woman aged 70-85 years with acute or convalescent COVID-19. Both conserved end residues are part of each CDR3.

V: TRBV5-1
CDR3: CASSGPGTVTSPLHF

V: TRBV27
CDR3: CASSLGRNTEAFF

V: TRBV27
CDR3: CASSWDSTGNTIYF

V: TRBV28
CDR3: CASSLGQGVYSNQPQHF

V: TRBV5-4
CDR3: CASSLDGTGSGYTF

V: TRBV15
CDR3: CATSLQRGGLDTQYF

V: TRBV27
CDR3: CASSLYPHLAEYNEQFF

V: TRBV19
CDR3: CASSVTPGQLSTGELFF

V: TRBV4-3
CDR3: CASSQEGQGANEQYF

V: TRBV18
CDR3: CASSPPSGNYGYTF

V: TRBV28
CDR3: CASSRMGTGRGTEAFF

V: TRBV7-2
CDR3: CASRRLRAGELFF

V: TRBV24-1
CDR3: CATSDFGSGVGGYTF

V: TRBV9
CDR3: CASSFRIAEGNTGELFF

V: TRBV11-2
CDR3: CASSFSRGTNYGYTF

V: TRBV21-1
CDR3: CASSKNRDSQETQYF

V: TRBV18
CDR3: CASSQGGSPLHF

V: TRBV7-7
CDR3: CASSSTESTQYF

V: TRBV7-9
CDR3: CASSYGQGSEKLFF

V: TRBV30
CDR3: CAWSGGLSNQPQHF

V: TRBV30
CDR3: CAWSRQGAGEAFF

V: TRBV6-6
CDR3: CASIKLMNTEAFF

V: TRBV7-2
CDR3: CASRLVSVPYEQYF

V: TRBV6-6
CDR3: CASSYKSGQRREQYF

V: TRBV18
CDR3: CASSPPSIGRILELFF

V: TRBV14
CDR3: CASSQRYRLAGDWRTGELFF

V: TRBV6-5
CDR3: CASSSRQTTHTEAFF

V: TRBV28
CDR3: CASSLVMASPYGYTF

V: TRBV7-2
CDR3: CASSGPQGPQAASTDTQYF

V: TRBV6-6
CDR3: CASSPGTGGINQPQHF

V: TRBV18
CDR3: CASSPAASYNEQFF